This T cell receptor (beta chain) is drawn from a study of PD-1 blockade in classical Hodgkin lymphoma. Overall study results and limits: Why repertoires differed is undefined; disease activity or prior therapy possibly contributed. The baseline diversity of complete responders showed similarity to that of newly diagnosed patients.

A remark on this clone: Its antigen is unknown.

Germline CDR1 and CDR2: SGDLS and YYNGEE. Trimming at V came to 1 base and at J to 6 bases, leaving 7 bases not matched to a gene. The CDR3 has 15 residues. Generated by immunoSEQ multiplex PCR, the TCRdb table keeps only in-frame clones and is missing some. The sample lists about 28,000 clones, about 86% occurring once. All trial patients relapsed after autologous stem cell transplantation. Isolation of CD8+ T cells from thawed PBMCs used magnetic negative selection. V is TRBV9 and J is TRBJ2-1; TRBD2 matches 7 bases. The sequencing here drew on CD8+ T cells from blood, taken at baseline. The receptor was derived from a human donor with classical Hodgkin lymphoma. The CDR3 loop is CASSVSGNLFNEQFF. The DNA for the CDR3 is TGTGCCAGCAGCGTAAGCGGGAACCTTTTCAATGAGCAGTTCTTC.